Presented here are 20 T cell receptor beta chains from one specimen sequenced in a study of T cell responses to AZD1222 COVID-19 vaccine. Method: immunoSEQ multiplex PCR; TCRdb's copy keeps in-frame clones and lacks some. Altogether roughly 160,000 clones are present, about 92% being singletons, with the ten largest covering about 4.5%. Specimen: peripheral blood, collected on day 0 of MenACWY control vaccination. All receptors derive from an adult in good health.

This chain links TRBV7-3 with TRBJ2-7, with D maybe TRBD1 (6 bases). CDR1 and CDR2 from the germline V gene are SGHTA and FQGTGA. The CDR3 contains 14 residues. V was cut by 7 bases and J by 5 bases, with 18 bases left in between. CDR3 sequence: CASTCYRVSDEQYF. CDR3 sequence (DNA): TGTGCCAGCACCTGTTACAGGGTCTCAGACGAGCAGTACTTC.

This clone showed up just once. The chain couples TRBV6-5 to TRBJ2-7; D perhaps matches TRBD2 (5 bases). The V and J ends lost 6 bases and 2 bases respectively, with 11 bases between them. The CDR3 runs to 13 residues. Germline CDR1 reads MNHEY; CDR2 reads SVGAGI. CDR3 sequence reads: CASRLDTTYEQYF. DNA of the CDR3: TGTGCCAGCAGACTAGACACAACCTACGAGCAGTACTTC.

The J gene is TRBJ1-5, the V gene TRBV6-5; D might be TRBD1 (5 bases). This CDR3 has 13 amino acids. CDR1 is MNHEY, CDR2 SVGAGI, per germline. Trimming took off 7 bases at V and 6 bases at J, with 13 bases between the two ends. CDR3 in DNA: TGTGCCAGCACCTGGGGGGTTGGTCAGCCCCAGCATTTT. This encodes CASTWGVGQPQHF.

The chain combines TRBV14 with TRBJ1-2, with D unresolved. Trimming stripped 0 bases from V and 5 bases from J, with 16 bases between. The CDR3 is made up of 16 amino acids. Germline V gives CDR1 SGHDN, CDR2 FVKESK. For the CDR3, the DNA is TGTGCCAGCAGCCAAGATCCCAGGCTCGGCGGTTATGGCTACACCTTC. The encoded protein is CASSQDPRLGGYGYTF.

Here the CDR3 DNA reads TGTGCCAGTAGACCTTCATTAGGCGGGACACTGAACACTGAAGCTTTCTTT. Its translation is CASRPSLGGTLNTEAFF. J is TRBJ1-1 and V is TRBV19; TRBD1 might be the D (6 bases). V was cut by 6 bases and J by 0 bases, with 20 bases left in between. From germline, CDR1 is LNHDA and CDR2 SQIVND (reference sequence). The CDR3 extends over 17 amino acids.

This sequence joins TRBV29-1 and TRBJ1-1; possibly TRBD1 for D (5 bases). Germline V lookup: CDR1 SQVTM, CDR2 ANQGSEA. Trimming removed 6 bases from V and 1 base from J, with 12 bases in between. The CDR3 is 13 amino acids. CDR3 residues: CSVAGTSNTEAFF. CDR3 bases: TGCAGCGTCGCCGGGACGTCGAACACTGAAGCTTTCTTT.

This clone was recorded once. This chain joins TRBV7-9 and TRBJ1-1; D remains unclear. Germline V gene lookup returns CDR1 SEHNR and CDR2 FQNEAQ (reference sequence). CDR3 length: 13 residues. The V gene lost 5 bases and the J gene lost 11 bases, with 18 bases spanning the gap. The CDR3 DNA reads TGTGCCAGCAGCAGCCCGAAAGGGCTTCCGGCTTTCTTT. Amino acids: CASSSPKGLPAFF.

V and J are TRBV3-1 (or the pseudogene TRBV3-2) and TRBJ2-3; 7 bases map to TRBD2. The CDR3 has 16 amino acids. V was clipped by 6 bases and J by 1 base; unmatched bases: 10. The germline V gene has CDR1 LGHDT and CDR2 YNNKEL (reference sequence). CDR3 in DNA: TGTGCCAGCAGGGCCAGGGCGCTAGCGGGCACAGATACGCAGTATTTT. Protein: CASRARALAGTDTQYF.

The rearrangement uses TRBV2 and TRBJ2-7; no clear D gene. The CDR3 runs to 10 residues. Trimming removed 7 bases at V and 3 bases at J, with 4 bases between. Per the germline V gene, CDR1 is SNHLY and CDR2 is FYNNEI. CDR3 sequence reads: CASNGYEQYF. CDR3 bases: TGTGCCAGCAACGGCTACGAGCAGTACTTC.

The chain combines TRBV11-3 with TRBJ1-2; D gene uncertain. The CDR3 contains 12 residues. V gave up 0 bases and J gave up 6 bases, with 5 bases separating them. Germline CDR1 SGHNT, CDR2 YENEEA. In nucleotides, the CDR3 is TGTGCCAGCAGCTTAGACACCAATGGCTACACCTTC. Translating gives CASSLDTNGYTF.

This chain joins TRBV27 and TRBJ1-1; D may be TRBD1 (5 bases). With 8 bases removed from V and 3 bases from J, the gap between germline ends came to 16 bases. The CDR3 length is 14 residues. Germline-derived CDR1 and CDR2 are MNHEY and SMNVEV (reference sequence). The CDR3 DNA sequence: TGTGCCAGCGGGGGGACGCCGGGATACACTGAAGCTTTCTTT. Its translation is CASGGTPGYTEAFF.

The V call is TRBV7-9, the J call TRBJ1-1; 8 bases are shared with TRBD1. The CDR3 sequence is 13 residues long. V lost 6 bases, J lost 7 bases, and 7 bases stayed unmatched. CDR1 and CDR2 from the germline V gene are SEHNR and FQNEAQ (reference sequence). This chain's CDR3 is CASRSDRAIEAFF. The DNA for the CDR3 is TGTGCCAGCAGATCGGACAGGGCCATTGAAGCTTTCTTT.

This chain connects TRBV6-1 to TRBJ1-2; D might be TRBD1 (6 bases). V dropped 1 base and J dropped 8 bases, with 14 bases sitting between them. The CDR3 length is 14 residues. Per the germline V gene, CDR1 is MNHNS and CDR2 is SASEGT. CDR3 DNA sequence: TGTGCCAGCAGTGAAGGACCGGGGGCCTGGGGCTACACCTTC. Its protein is CASSEGPGAWGYTF.

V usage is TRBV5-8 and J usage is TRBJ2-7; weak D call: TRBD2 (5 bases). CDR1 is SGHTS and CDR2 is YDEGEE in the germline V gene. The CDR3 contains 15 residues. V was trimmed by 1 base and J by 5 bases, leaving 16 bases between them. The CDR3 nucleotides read TGTGCCAGCAGCTTGCGAGGGAGTAAGACCCACGAGCAGTACTTC. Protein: CASSLRGSKTHEQYF.

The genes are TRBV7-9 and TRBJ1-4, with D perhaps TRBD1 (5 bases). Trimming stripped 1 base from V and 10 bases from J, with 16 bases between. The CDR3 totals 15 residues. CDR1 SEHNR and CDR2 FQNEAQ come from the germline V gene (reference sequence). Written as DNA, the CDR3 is TGTGCCAGCAGCTTAGATACCAGGGCTTGGGCAAAACTGTTTTTT. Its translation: CASSLDTRAWAKLFF. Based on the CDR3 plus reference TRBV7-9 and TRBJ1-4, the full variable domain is DTGVSQNPRHKITKRGQNVTFRCDPISEHNRLYWYRQTLGQGPEFLTYFQNEAQLEKSRLLSDRFSAERPKGSFSTLEIQRTEQGDSAMYLCASSLDTRAWAKLFFGSGTQLSVL.

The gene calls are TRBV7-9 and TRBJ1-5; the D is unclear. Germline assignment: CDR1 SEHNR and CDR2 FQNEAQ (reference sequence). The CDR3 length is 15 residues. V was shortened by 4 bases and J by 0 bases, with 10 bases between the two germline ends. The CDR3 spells CASSSSGVSNQPQHF. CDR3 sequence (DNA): TGTGCCAGCAGCTCATCCGGGGTTAGCAATCAGCCCCAGCATTTT.

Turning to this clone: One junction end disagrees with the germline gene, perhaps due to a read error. The CDR3 reads CASSPTSGRAGQETQYF. The CDR3 DNA sequence: TGTGCTAGCAGCCCGACTAGCGGGAGGGCCGGGCAAGAGACCCAGTACTTC. V gene TRBV7-7 combines with J gene TRBJ2-5; 14 bases match TRBD2. The germline V gene encodes CDR1 SSHAT and CDR2 FNYEAQ (reference sequence). This CDR3 has 17 amino acids.

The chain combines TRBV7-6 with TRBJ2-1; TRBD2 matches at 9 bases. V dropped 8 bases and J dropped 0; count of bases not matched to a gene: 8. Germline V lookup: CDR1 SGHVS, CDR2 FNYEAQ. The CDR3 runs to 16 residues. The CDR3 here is CASPRGGGSSYNEQFF. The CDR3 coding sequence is TGTGCCAGCCCGCGGGGGGGAGGGAGCTCCTACAATGAGCAGTTCTTC.

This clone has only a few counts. The CDR3 region has the DNA TGTGCCACCAGTGATAGCGGGAGTTACGAGCAGTACTTC. It codes for CATSDSGSYEQYF. V gene TRBV24-1 combines with J gene TRBJ2-7, with 8 bases matching TRBD2. V trimming: 3 bases; J trimming: 4 bases; junction bases outside the gene matches: 1. This CDR3 is 13 amino acids long. From germline, CDR1 is KGHDR and CDR2 SFDVKD.

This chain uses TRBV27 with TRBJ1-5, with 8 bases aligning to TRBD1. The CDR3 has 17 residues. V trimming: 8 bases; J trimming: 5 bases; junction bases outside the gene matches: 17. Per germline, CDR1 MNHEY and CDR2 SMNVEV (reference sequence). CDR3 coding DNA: TGTGCCAGCGGAAAAGGGTTCGGACAGGGTAGGGATCAGCCCCAGCATTTT. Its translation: CASGKGFGQGRDQPQHF.